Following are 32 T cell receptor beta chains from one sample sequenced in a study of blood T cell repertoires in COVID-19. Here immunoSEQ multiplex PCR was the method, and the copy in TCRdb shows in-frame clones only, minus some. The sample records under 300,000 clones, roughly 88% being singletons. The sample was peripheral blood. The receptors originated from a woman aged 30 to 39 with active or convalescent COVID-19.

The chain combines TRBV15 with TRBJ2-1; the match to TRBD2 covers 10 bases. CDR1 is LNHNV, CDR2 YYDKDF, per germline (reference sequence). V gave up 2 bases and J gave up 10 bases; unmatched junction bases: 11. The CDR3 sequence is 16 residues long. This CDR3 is CATSRQGLARGWEQFF. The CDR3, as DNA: TGTGCCACCAGCAGACAGGGACTAGCGAGGGGTTGGGAGCAGTTCTTC.

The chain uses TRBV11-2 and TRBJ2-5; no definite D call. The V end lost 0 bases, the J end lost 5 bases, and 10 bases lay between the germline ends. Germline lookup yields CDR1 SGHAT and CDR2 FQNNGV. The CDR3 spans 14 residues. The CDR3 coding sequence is TGTGCCAGCAGCTTAGATTTTAGCATGGAGACCCAGTACTTC. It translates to CASSLDFSMETQYF.

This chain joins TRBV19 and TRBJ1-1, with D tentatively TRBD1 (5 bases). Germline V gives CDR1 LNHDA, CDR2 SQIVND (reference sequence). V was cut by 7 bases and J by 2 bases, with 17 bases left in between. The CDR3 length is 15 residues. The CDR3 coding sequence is TGTGCCAGTACCCCGTTCCAGGGACTTAACACTGAAGCTTTCTTT. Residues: CASTPFQGLNTEAFF.

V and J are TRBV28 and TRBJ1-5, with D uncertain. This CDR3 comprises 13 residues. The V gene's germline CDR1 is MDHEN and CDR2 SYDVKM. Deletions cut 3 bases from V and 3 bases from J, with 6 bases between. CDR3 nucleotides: TGTGCCAGCAGTTTTGTCGTCAATCAGCCCCAGCATTTT. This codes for CASSFVVNQPQHF.

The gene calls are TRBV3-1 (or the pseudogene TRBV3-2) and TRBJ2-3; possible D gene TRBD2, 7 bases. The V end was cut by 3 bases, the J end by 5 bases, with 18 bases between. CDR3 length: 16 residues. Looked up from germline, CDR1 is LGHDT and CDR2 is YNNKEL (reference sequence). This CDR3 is CASSQFPTGGRDTQYF. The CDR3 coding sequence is TGTGCCAGCAGCCAGTTTCCAACGGGGGGCAGAGATACGCAGTATTTT.

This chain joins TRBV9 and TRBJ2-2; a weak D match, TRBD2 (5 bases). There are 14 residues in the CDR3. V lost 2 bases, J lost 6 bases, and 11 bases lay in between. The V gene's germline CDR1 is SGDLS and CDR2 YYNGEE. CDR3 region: CASSVLDGAGELFF. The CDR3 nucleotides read TGTGCCAGCAGCGTCTTAGACGGGGCCGGGGAGCTGTTTTTT.

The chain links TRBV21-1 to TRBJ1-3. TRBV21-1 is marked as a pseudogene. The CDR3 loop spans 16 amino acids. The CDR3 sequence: CASSKGSKSSGNTIYF. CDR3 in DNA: TGTGCCAGCAGCAAAGGGAGCAAAAGCTCTGGAAACACCATATATTTT.

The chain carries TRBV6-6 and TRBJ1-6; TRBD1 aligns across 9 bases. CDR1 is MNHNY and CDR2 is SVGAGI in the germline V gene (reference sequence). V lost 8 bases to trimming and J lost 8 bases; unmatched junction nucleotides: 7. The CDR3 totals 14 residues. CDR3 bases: TGTGCCAGCTTCGACAGGGGGACGGATTCACCCCTCCACTTT. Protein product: CASFDRGTDSPLHF.

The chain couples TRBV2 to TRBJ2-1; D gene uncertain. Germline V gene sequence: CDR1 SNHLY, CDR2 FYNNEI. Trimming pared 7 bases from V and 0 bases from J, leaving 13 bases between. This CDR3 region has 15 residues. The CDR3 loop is CASTPGPLSYNEQFF. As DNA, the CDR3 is TGTGCCAGCACCCCAGGCCCCCTCTCCTACAATGAGCAGTTCTTC.

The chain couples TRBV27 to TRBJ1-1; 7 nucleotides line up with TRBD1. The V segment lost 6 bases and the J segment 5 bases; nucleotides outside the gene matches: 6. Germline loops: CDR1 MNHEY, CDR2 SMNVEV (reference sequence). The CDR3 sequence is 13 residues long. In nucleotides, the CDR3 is TGTGCCAGCAGCTTGACAGGGAGGACTGAAGCTTTCTTT. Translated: CASSLTGRTEAFF.

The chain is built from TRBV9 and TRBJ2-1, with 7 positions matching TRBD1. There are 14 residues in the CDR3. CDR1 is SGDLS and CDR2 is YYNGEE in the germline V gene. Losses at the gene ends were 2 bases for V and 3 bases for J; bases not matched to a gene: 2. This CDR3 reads CASSVGTVYNEQFF. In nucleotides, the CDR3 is TGTGCCAGCAGCGTTGGGACAGTCTACAATGAGCAGTTCTTC.

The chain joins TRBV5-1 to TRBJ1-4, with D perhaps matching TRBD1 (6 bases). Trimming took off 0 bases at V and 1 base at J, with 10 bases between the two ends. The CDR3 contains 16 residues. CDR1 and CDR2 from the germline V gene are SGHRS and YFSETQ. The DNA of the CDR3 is TGCGCCAGCAGCTTGGTTGGGGGCCTAACTAATGAAAAACTGTTTTTT. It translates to CASSLVGGLTNEKLFF. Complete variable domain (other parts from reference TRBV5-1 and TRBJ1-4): KAGVTQTPRYLIKTRGQQVTLSCSPISGHRSVSWYQQTPGQGLQFLFEYFSETQRNKGNFPGRFSGRQFSNSRSEMNVSTLELGDSALYLCASSLVGGLTNEKLFFGSGTQLSVL.

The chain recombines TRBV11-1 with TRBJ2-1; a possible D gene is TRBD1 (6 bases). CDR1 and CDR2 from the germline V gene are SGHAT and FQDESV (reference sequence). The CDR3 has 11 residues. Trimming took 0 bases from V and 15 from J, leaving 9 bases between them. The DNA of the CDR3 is TGTGCCAGCAGCTTAGCGGGGGCTCCGTTCTTC. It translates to CASSLAGAPFF.

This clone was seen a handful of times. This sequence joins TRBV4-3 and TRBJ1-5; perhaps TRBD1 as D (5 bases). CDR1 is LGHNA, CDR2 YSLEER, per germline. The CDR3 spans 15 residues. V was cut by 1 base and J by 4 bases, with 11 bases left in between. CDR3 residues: CASSQGTSRNQPQHF. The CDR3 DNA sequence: TGCGCCAGCAGCCAAGGGACATCTCGGAATCAGCCCCAGCATTTT.

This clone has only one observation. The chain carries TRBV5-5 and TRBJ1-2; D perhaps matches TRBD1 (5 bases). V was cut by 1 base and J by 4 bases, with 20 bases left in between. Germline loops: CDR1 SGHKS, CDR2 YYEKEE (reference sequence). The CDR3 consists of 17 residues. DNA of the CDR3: TGTGCCAGCAGCTTGTGGCCGGGGGGTACGACTGGCTATGGCTACACCTTC. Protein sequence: CASSLWPGGTTGYGYTF.

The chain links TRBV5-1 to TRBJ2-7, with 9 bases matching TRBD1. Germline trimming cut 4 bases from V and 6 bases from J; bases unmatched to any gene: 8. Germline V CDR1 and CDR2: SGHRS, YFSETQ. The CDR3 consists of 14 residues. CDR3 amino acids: CASSPDRGFVEQYF. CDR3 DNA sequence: TGCGCCAGCAGCCCAGACAGGGGGTTCGTCGAGCAGTACTTC.

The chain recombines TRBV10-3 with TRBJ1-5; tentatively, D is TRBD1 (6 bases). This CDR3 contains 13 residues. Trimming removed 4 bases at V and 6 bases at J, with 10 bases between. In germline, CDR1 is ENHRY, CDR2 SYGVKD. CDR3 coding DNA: TGTGCCATCAGTGGGGGGGGCAGTCAGCCCCAGCATTTT. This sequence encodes CAISGGGSQPQHF.

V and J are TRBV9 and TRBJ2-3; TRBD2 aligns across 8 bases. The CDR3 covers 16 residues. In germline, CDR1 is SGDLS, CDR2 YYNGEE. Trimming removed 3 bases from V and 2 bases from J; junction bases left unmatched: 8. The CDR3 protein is CASSAPGGGHTDTQYF. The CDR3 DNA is TGTGCCAGCAGCGCGCCCGGGGGGGGCCACACAGATACGCAGTATTTT.

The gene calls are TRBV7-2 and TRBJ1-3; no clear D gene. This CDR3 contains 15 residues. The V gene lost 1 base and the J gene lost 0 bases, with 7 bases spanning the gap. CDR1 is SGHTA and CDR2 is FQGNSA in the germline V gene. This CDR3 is CASSLVAASGNTIYF. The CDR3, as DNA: TGTGCCAGCAGCTTAGTTGCGGCCTCTGGAAACACCATATATTTT.

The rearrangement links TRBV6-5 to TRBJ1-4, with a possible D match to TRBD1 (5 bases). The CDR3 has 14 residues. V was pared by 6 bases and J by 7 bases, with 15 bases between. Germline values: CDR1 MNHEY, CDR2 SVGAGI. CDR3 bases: TGTGCCAGCAGCCGGGGGGGTTTCGGTGAAAAACTGTTTTTT. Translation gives CASSRGGFGEKLFF.

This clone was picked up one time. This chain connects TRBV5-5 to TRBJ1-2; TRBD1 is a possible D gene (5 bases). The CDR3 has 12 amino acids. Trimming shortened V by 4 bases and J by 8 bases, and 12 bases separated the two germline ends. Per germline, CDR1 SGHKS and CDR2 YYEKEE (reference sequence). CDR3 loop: CASSVWEGGYTF. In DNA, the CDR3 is TGTGCCAGCAGCGTCTGGGAGGGGGGCTACACCTTC.

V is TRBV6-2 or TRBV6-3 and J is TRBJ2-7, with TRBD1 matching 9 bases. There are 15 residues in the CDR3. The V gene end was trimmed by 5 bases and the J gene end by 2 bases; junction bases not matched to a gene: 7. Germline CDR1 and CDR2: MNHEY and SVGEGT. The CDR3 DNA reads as TGTGCCAGCAGTCCCGGGACAGGGATACCCTACGAGCAGTACTTC. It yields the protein CASSPGTGIPYEQYF.

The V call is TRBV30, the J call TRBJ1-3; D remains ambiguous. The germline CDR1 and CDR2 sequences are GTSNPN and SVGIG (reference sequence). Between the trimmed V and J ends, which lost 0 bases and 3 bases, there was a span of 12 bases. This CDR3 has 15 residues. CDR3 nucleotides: TGTGCCTGGAGTGTTAGAGGGATCCGTGGAAACACCATATATTTT. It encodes CAWSVRGIRGNTIYF.

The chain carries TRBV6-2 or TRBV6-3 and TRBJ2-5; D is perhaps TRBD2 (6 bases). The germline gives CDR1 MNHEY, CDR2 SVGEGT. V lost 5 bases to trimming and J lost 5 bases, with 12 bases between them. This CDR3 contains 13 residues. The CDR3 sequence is CASSGTDAETQYF. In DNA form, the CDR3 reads TGTGCCAGCAGTGGGACTGACGCGGAGACCCAGTACTTC.

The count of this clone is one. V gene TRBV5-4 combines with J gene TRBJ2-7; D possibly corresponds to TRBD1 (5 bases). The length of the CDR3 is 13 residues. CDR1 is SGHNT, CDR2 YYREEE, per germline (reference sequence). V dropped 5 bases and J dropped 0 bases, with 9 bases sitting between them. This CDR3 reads CASSTQGSYEQYF. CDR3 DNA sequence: TGTGCCAGCAGTACCCAGGGCTCCTACGAGCAGTACTTC.

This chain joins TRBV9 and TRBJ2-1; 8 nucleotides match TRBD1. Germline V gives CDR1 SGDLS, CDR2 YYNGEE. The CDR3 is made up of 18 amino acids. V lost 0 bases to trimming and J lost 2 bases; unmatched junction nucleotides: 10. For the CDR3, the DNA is TGTGCCAGCAGCGTAGTCCCGGGGACAGGCGGGCCCTACAATGAGCAGTTCTTC. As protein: CASSVVPGTGGPYNEQFF.

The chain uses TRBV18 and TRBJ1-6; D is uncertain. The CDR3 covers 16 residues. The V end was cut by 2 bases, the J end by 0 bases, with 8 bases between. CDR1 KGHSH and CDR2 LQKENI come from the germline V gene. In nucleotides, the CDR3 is TGTGCCAGCTCACCAGTCGAGAGCTCCTATAATTCACCCCTCCACTTT. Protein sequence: CASSPVESSYNSPLHF.

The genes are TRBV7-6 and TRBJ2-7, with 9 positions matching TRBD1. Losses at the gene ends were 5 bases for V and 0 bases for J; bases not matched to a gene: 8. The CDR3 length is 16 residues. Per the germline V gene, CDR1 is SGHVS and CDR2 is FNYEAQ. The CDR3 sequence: CASSLKGQGFSYEQYF. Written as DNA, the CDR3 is TGTGCCAGCAGCCTGAAGGGACAGGGATTCTCCTACGAGCAGTACTTC.

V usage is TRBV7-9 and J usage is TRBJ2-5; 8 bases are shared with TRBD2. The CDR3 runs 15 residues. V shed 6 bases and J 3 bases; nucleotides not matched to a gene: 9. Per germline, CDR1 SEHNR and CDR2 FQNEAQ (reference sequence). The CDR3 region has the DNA TGTGCCAGCAGTTCTACCGCGGGAGGTGAAGAGACCCAGTACTTC. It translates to CASSSTAGGEETQYF.

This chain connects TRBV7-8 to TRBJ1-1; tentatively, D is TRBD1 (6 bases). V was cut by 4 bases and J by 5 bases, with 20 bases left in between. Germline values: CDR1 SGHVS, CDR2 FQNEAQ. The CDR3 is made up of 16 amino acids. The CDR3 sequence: CASSSHRVGVGTEAFF. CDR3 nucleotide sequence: TGTGCCAGCAGCTCGCACAGGGTAGGGGTCGGAACTGAAGCTTTCTTT.

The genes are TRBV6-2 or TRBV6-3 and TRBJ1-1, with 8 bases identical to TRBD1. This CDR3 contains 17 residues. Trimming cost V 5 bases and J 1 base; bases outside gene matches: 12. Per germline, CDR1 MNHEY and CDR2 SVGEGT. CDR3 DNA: TGTGCCAGCAGTATAGACGACAGGGGAATTGAGAACACTGAAGCTTTCTTT. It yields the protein CASSIDDRGIENTEAFF.

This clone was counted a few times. DNA for the CDR3: TGTGCCAGCAGTGACTCGACTAGCGGGGCCAATGAGCAGTTCTTC. Amino acid sequence: CASSDSTSGANEQFF. This chain uses TRBV6-4 with TRBJ2-1; TRBD2 agrees at 11 bases. The CDR3 runs to 15 residues. Trimming cost V 0 bases and J 6 bases; bases outside gene matches: 1. CDR1 and CDR2 (germline): MRHNA, SNTAGT.